The present T cell receptor (beta chain) was sequenced within a study of blood T cells in healthy people across ages. General study results and limits: Estimated diversity, derived from one million T cells, was regarded as an underestimate.

Each donor supplied 7.5 to 10 milliliters of peripheral blood. The germline gives CDR1 DFQATT, CDR2 SNEGSKA (reference sequence). There are 15 residues in the CDR3. For this clonotype: What it binds is not known. Germline is not matched at one junction end, which may reflect a read error.

A J-beta primer mix and a sample-barcoded 5' primer were used in a second PCR of roughly 6 to 12 cycles. MiXCR, applied by TCRdb to the 5' RACE reads, yields one record per CDR3 protein. The sample yields 540,000 or so distinct CDR3 sequences, 25% to 30% seen once. This clonotype was sampled from a woman aged 65 to 85 in good health. Sequencing was performed on blood. The chain recombines TRBV20-1 with TRBJ2-7, with D possibly called TRBD1 or TRBD2 (6 bases each). CDR3 amino acids: CSADGRDGGSYGQYF. The CDR3, as DNA: TGCAGTGCCGACGGCCGGGACGGGGGCTCCTACGGGCAGTACTTC.